These 7 T cell receptor beta chains were all obtained from the same sample, sequenced in a study of blood T cell repertoires in COVID-19 (dated by TCRdb to between 2020 and 2021). The library was obtained by the immunoSEQ multiplex PCR assay. Here the immuneACCESS table is served through TCRdb, limited to in-frame sequences with V and J called. Missing clones are a known gap in these copies; in checked studies unresolved V genes cover under half, and the rest lacks a known reason. This sample has around 68,000 clones in its table, and over 75% of those were observed once. The top ten clones comprise 2% to 2.5% of the sample. The sample was peripheral blood. These TCRs come from a human donor in a cohort sampled during active COVID-19.

The CDR3 is CASSGTSEDTQYF. The CDR3, as DNA: TGTGCCAGTAGTGGGACTAGCGAAGATACGCAGTATTTT. The chain employs TRBV19 and TRBJ2-3, with 10 bases matching TRBD2. This CDR3 has 13 residues. The V gene's germline CDR1 is LNHDA and CDR2 SQIVND (reference sequence). The ends lost 5 bases at V and 5 bases at J; junction bases unmatched: 1. The full variable domain, with the rest looked up from reference TRBV19 and TRBJ2-3, is DGGITQSPKYLFRKEGQNVTLSCEQNLNHDAMYWYRQDPGQGLRLIYYSQIVNDFQKGDIAEGYSVSREKKESFPLTVTSAQKNPTAFYLCASSGTSEDTQYFGPGTRLTVL.

The chain carries TRBV28 and TRBJ2-7, with D tentatively TRBD2 (6 bases). The CDR3 extends over 15 amino acids. CDR1 MDHEN and CDR2 SYDVKM come from the germline V gene. With 2 bases removed from V and 6 bases from J, the gap between germline ends came to 17 bases. The CDR3: CASSLRRGVRSEQYF. The CDR3 DNA reads as TGTGCCAGCAGTTTACGGAGGGGCGTTCGTAGCGAGCAGTACTTC. Together with reference TRBV28 and TRBJ2-7, the CDR3 gives the full variable domain: DVKVTQSSRYLVKRTGEKVFLECVQDMDHENMFWYRQDPGLGLRLIYFSYDVKMKEKGDIPEGYSVSREKKERFSLILESASTNQTSMYLCASSLRRGVRSEQYFGPGTRLTVT.

The chain employs TRBV7-3 and TRBJ2-3; 11 nucleotides match TRBD2. This CDR3 is built from 16 residues. Trimming took 3 bases from V and 4 from J; bases not matched to a gene: 6. Germline-derived CDR1 and CDR2 are SGHTA and FQGTGA. DNA for the CDR3: TGTGCCAGCAGCTTCCATAGCGGGAGGGGCGCAGATACGCAGTATTTT. Translating gives CASSFHSGRGADTQYF.

The chain couples TRBV3-1 (or the pseudogene TRBV3-2) to TRBJ1-2; TRBD1 is a possible D gene (5 bases). Germline-derived CDR1 and CDR2 are LGHDT and YNNKEL (reference sequence). V gave up 4 bases and J gave up 0 bases, with 18 bases separating them. The CDR3 runs 17 residues. This CDR3 reads CASSRRYRSRANYGYTF. The CDR3 DNA reads TGTGCCAGCAGCCGAAGGTACAGGAGCAGAGCTAACTATGGCTACACCTTC.

The V and J genes are TRBV3-1 (or the pseudogene TRBV3-2) and TRBJ2-7; 10 nucleotides match TRBD2. Germline V CDR1 and CDR2: LGHDT, YNNKEL (reference sequence). Unmatched junction bases numbered 2, after V lost 1 base and J lost 2 bases. The CDR3 is 15 amino acids. The CDR3 region has the DNA TGTGCCAGCAGCCAAGGGACTAGCGGCCCCTACGAGCAGTACTTC. It encodes CASSQGTSGPYEQYF.

Written as DNA, the CDR3 is TGTGCCAGCAGTTTTGGGCAGAACTATGGCTACACCTTC. Translated, it gives CASSFGQNYGYTF. V gene TRBV6-6 combines with J gene TRBJ1-2; D not certain. The germline V gene encodes CDR1 MNHNY and CDR2 SVGAGI (reference sequence). This CDR3 region has 13 residues. V lost 4 bases and J 2 bases, leaving 8 bases between the germline ends.

The chain joins TRBV27 to TRBJ2-1; tentative D call: TRBD1 (5 bases). Germline V gives CDR1 MNHEY, CDR2 SMNVEV (reference sequence). Trimming stripped 3 bases from V and 7 bases from J, with 10 bases between. The CDR3 extends over 13 amino acids. The DNA for the CDR3 is TGTGCCAGCAGTTTCCAGGGAATTAATGAGCAGTTCTTC. It yields the protein CASSFQGINEQFF.